This T cell receptor (beta chain) is from a study of chemoradiotherapy in HPV16-positive cancers. Across the study: A couple of HPV16-positive patients' cells yielded candidate HPV-specific clones and common motifs. Study-wide results and caveats: Non-HPV-specific T cells did not expand in tumors during treatment, whereas candidate HPV-specific clones and E7-related motifs did.

Repertoires were sampled repeatedly during chemoradiotherapy. Germline-derived CDR1 and CDR2 are SEHNR and FQNEAQ (reference sequence). The ends were cut back, 1 base at V and 2 bases at J, with 21 bases in the middle. The CDR3 runs 19 residues. As to this clone: Its antigen is still unknown.

Some clones are missing from TCRdb's copy, which holds only in-frame ones; the method was immunoSEQ multiplex PCR. Counted here are several thousand clones, approximately 70% occurring once; the ten biggest clones make up around 20%. This clonotype was obtained from a human donor with HPV-associated anogenital cancer. The gene calls are TRBV7-9 and TRBJ1-5, with D maybe TRBD1 (6 bases). Sample collection occurred from a patient who underwent chemoradiotherapy. The CDR3 sequence is CASSLDYGGRGDGNQPQHF. CDR3 nucleotides: TGTGCCAGCAGCTTAGATTATGGGGGCAGGGGAGATGGCAATCAGCCCCAGCATTTT.